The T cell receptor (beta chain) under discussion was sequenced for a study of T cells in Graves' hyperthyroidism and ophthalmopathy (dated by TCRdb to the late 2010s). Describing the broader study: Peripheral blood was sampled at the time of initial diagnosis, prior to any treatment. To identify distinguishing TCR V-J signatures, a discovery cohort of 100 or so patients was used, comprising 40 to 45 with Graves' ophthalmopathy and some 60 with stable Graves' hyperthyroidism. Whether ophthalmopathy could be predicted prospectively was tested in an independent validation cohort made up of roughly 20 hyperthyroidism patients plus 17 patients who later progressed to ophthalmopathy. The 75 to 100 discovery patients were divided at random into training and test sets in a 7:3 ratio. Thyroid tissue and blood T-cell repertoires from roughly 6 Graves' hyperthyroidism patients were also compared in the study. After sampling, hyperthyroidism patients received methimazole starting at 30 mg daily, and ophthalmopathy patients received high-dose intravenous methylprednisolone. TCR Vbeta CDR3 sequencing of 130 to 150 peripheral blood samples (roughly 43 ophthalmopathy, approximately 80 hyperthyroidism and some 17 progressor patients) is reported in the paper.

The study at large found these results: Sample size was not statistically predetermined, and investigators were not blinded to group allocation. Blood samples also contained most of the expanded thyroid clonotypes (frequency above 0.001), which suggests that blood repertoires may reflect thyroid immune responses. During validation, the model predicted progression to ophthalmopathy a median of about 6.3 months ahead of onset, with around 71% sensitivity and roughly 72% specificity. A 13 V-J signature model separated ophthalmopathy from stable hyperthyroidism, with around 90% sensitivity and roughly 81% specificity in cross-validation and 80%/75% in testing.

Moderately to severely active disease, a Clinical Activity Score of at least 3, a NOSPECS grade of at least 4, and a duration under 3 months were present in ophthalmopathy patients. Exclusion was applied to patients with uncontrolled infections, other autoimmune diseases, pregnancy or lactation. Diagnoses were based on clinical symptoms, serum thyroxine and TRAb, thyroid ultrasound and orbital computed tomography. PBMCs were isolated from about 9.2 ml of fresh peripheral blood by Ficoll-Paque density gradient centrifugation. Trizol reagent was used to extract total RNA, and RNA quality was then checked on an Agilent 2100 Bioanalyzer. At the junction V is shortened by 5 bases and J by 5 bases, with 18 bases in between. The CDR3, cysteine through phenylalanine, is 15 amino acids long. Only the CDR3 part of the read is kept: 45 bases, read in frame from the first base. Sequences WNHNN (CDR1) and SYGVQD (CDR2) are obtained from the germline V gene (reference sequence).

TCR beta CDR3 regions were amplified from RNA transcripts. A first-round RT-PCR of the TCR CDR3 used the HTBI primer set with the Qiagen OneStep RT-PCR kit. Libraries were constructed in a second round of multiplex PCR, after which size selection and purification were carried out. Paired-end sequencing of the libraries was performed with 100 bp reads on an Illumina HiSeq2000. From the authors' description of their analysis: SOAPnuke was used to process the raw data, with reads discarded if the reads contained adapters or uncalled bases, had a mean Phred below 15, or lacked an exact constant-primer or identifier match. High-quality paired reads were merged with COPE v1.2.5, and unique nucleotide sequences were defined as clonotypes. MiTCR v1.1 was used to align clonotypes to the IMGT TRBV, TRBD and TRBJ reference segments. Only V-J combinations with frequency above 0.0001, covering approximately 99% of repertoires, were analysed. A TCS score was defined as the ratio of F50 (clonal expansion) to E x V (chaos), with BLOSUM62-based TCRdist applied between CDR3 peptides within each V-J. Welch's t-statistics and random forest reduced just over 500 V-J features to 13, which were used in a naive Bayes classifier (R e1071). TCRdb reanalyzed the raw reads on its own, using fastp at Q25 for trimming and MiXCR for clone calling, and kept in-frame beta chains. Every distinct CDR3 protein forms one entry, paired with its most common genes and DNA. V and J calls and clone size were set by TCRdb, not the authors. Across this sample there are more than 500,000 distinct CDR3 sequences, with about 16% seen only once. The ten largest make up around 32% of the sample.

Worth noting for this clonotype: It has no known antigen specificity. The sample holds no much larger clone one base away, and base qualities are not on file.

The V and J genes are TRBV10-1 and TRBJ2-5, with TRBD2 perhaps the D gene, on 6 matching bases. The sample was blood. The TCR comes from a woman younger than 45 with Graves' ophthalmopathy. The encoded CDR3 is CASSSGDGGWETQYF. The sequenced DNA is TGCGCCAGCAGTTCTGGAGACGGAGGGTGGGAGACCCAGTACTTC.